The 17 T cell receptor beta chains given below trace back to one sample, sequenced in a study of blood T cells in healthy people across ages. It was with a sample-barcoded 5' primer and a J-beta primer mix that a second PCR of about 6 to 12 cycles was run. TCRdb reprocessed the 5' RACE reads with MiXCR, giving one entry per CDR3 protein. This table holds just over 800,000 distinct CDR3 sequences, around 62% found once. What was sequenced was blood. Source of these receptors: a man aged 25 to 40 in good health.

The V gene is TRBV10-3, the J gene TRBJ2-3, with TRBD2 as a possible D gene (6 bases). The germline CDR1 and CDR2 sequences are ENHRY and SYGVKD. There are 17 residues in the CDR3. V lost 0 bases and J lost 0, with 13 bases in between. The CDR3 sequence is CAISESTAGRSTDTQYF. Written as DNA, the CDR3 is TGTGCCATCAGTGAGTCGACGGCGGGGAGAAGCACAGATACGCAGTATTTT.

The chain employs TRBV29-1 and TRBJ2-3; D is uncertain. Germline lookup yields CDR1 SQVTM and CDR2 ANQGSEA. With 4 bases removed from V and 6 bases from J, the gap between germline ends came to 17 bases. The CDR3 runs to 14 residues. DNA of the CDR3: TGCAGCGTTGCTCCAGGCTTCACTTGGGATACGCAGTATTTT. This gives the protein CSVAPGFTWDTQYF.

J is TRBJ1-6 and V is TRBV20-1; D unclear. Per the germline V gene, CDR1 is DFQATT and CDR2 is SNEGSKA (reference sequence). CDR3 length: 15 residues. The V gene lost 5 bases and the J gene lost 7 bases, with 18 bases spanning the gap. The CDR3 nucleotides read TGCAGTGCTCTATTCCCCTCCTCAGGCAATTCACCCCTCCACTTT. The encoded protein is CSALFPSSGNSPLHF.

The chain links TRBV20-1 to TRBJ2-1, with no clear D. CDR1 is DFQATT, CDR2 SNEGSKA, per germline (reference sequence). The CDR3 has 9 amino acids. Trimming stripped 6 bases from V and 8 bases from J, with 5 bases between. CDR3 in DNA: TGCAGTGCCAACCATGAGCAGTTCTTC. Translation gives CSANHEQFF.

The genes are TRBV7-2 and TRBJ2-1; 7 bases fit TRBD2. This CDR3 is built from 14 residues. V dropped 1 base and J dropped 6; count of bases not matched to a gene: 3. The germline CDR1 and CDR2 sequences are SGHTA and FQGNSA. CDR3 region: CASSLDGGFNEQFF. CDR3 DNA: TGTGCCAGCAGCTTAGACGGGGGGTTCAATGAGCAGTTCTTC. The full variable domain, in which reference TRBV7-2 and TRBJ2-1 provide the parts outside the CDR3, is GAGVSQSPSNKVTEKGKDVELRCDPISGHTALYWYRQSLGQGLEFLIYFQGNSAPDKSGLPSDRFSAERTGGSVSTLTIQRTQQEDSAVYLCASSLDGGFNEQFFGPGTRLTVL.

CDR3 loop: CASSFATGGYTF. The CDR3 nucleotides are TGTGCCAGCAGCTTTGCCACCGGGGGCTACACCTTC. V and J are TRBV7-2 and TRBJ1-2; D call uncertain. V lost 3 bases and J lost 8, with 10 bases in between. CDR3 length equals 12 residues. Germline V gives CDR1 SGHTA, CDR2 FQGNSA. Full variable domain (missing parts from reference TRBV7-2 and TRBJ1-2): GAGVSQSPSNKVTEKGKDVELRCDPISGHTALYWYRQSLGQGLEFLIYFQGNSAPDKSGLPSDRFSAERTGGSVSTLTIQRTQQEDSAVYLCASSFATGGYTFGSGTRLTVV.

V usage is TRBV29-1 and J usage is TRBJ2-4; TRBD1 agrees at 7 bases. The J call is in doubt because the DNA end fits TRBJ2-5 better. Germline V gene sequence: CDR1 SQVTM, CDR2 ANQGSEA. The CDR3 length is 14 residues. CDR3 sequence: CSVEVNRGIETQYF. In DNA, the CDR3 is TGCAGCGTTGAAGTGAACAGGGGAATCGAGACCCAGTACTTC.

The chain employs TRBV29-1 and TRBJ2-2, with TRBD1 identical over 9 bases. This CDR3 contains 14 residues. Trimming took 5 bases from V and 7 from J; bases not matched to a gene: 8. The V gene's germline CDR1 is SQVTM and CDR2 ANQGSEA. The DNA for the CDR3 is TGCAGCGTTACCGGGACAGGGCAAAGCGGGGAGCTGTTTTTT. It codes for CSVTGTGQSGELFF.

The chain has TRBV28 and TRBJ2-7, with D perhaps given as TRBD1 or TRBD2 (6 bases each). V was cut by 3 bases and J by 3 bases, with 12 bases left in between. The CDR3 consists of 14 residues. Germline V gene data show CDR1 as MDHEN and CDR2 as SYDVKM. The CDR3 sequence is CASSFSRGVYEQYF. Written as DNA, the CDR3 is TGTGCCAGCAGTTTCTCTAGGGGGGTCTACGAGCAGTACTTC.

The chain joins TRBV29-1 to TRBJ2-5; D not resolved. V dropped 4 bases and J dropped 5 bases, with 14 bases sitting between them. Looked up from germline, CDR1 is SQVTM and CDR2 is ANQGSEA. The CDR3 runs 13 residues. The CDR3 DNA reads as TGCAGCGTTGGTCCTATGGGCTCTGAGACCCAGTACTTC. Its translation: CSVGPMGSETQYF.

This clonotype was counted a few times. This rearrangement joins TRBV7-2 to TRBJ2-5; no firm D call. Germline V gene data show CDR1 as SGHTA and CDR2 as FQGNSA. Between the trimmed V and J ends, which lost 4 bases and 10 bases, there was a span of 13 bases. This CDR3 has 12 residues. The CDR3 nucleotides read TGTGCCAGCAGCTCCGCATGGGTAAACCAGTACTTC. Protein: CASSSAWVNQYF.

This clonotype occurred a few times. The gene calls are TRBV6-5 and TRBJ2-1; 14 nucleotides line up with TRBD2. The CDR3 totals 17 residues. Germline V gene lookup returns CDR1 MNHEY and CDR2 SVGAGI. V lost 0 bases and J lost 5; bases outside the gene matches: 3. The chain's CDR3 is CASSYSGLAGAHNEQFF. DNA for the CDR3: TGTGCCAGCAGTTACTCGGGACTAGCGGGGGCCCACAATGAGCAGTTCTTC.

This clonotype has more than one count but fewer than ten. The chain is built from TRBV7-2 and TRBJ2-1; TRBD1 agrees at 7 bases. The V segment lost 1 base and the J segment 13 bases; nucleotides outside the gene matches: 10. CDR1 SGHTA and CDR2 FQGNSA come from the germline V gene. The CDR3 totals 14 residues. The CDR3 region is CASSLDYRGLEQFF. For the CDR3, the DNA is TGTGCCAGCAGCTTAGATTACAGGGGCCTTGAACAGTTCTTC. The full variable domain, its missing parts supplied by reference TRBV7-2 and TRBJ2-1, is GAGVSQSPSNKVTEKGKDVELRCDPISGHTALYWYRQSLGQGLEFLIYFQGNSAPDKSGLPSDRFSAERTGGSVSTLTIQRTQQEDSAVYLCASSLDYRGLEQFFGPGTRLTVL.

The sample holds one count of this clonotype. The chain couples TRBV12-3 or TRBV12-4 to TRBJ1-6, with D tentatively TRBD1 (5 bases). The CDR3 is made up of 14 amino acids. Trimming pared 3 bases from V and 10 bases from J, leaving 13 bases between. CDR3 loop: CASSFRGLASPLHF. CDR3 coding DNA: TGTGCCAGCAGTTTTAGGGGCCTCGCGTCACCCCTCCACTTT.

The chain uses TRBV29-1 and TRBJ2-4; perhaps D is TRBD1 or TRBD2 (5 bases each). The DNA end lines up better with TRBJ2-7; the J call may be wrong. The CDR3 length is 13 residues. Germline V gives CDR1 SQVTM, CDR2 ANQGSEA. In DNA form, the CDR3 reads TGCAGCGCCATAAAACGGGGCACCTACGAGCAGTACTTC. It is translated as CSAIKRGTYEQYF.

V is TRBV10-3 and J is TRBJ2-1, with 11 bases identical to TRBD2. The V segment lost 7 bases and the J segment 8 bases; nucleotides outside the gene matches: 7. CDR1 is ENHRY and CDR2 is SYGVKD in the germline V gene. The CDR3 consists of 14 residues. CDR3 residues: CAIMASGGLDEQFF. Written as DNA, the CDR3 is TGTGCCATCATGGCTAGCGGGGGGCTGGATGAGCAGTTCTTC.

The V and J genes are TRBV6-2 or TRBV6-3 and TRBJ1-5; D gene uncertain. V was pared by 1 base and J by 0 bases, with 7 bases between. The CDR3 loop spans 15 amino acids. Per the germline V gene, CDR1 is MNHEY and CDR2 is SVGEGT. CDR3 bases: TGTGCCAGCAGTTACTGGGCCCCTAGCAATCAGCCCCAGCATTTT. Protein: CASSYWAPSNQPQHF.